Included here is one T cell receptor (beta chain) sequence, with context. As yet, its antigen is unknown. Authors of the study amplified TCR beta CDR3 regions from RNA transcripts. The study used the HTBI primer set for a first-round RT-PCR of the TCR CDR3. TCRdb ran MiXCR on the multiplex PCR reads and lists one entry per CDR3 protein. The sample has approximately 620,000 distinct CDR3 sequences; over 11% are singletons. Per the germline V gene, CDR1 is LGHNA and CDR2 is YNFKEQ. V shed 0 bases and J 7 bases; nucleotides not matched to a gene: 9. This CDR3 has 16 residues. These data come from a study of T cells in Graves' hyperthyroidism and ophthalmopathy. Study-wide results and limits: Most thyroid-expanded clonotypes above 0.001 were also found in blood. Model-based prediction identified ophthalmopathy a median around seven months prior to its onset.

This chain uses TRBV4-2 with TRBJ1-5; 7 bases align to TRBD1. Sequencing was done on a sample of blood. The receptor was derived from a young woman with Graves' hyperthyroidism that later progressed to Graves' ophthalmopathy. The CDR3 sequence is CASSQEVGGRLQPQHF. For the CDR3, the DNA is TGTGCCAGCAGCCAAGAGGTAGGGGGCAGGTTGCAGCCCCAGCATTTT.